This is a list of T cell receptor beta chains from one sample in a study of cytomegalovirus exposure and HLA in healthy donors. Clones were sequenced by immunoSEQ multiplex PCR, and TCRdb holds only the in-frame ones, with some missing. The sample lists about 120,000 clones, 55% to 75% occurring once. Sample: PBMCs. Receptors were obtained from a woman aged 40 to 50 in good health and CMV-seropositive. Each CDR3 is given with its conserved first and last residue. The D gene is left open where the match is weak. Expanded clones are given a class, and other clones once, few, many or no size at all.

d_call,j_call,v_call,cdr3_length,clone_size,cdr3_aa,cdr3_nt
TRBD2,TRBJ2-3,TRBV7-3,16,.,CASSLPGGGSGDTQYF,TGTGCCAGCAGCTTACCGGGAGGCGGGTCGGGAGATACGCAGTATTTT
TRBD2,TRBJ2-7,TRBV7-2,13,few,CASGREEVLEQYF,TGTGCCAGCGGGAGGGAGGAAGTACTCGAGCAGTACTTC
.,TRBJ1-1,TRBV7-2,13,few,CASSPRQGLGAFF,TGTGCCAGCAGCCCCAGGCAGGGGCTCGGGGCTTTCTTT
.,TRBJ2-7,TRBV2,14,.,CARTVASSSYEQYF,TGTGCCAGGACGGTAGCGTCAAGCTCCTACGAGCAGTACTTC
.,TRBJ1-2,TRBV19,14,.,CASSIDGKRYGYTF,TGTGCCAGTAGTATCGACGGGAAGAGATATGGCTACACCTTC
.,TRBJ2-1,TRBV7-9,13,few,CASSLLQGNEQFF,TGTGCCAGCAGCTTATTACAGGGTAATGAGCAGTTCTTC
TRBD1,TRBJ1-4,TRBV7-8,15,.,CASSPGQGEFEKLFF,TGTGCCAGCAGCCCGGGACAGGGGGAGTTTGAAAAACTGTTTTTT
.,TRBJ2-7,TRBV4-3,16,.,CASSHILVGHSYEQYF,TGCGCCAGCAGCCATATTCTGGTCGGACACTCCTACGAGCAGTACTTC
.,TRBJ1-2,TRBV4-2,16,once,CASSQVTGTRNYGYTF,TGTGCCAGCAGCCAAGTAACAGGGACCCGTAACTATGGCTACACCTTC
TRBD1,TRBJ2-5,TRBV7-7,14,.,CASSDGQGVETQYF,TGTGCTAGCAGCGACGGACAGGGCGTTGAGACCCAGTACTTC
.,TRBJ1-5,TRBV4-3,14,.,CASSQDFGDQPQHF,TGCGCCAGCAGCCAAGACTTCGGGGATCAGCCCCAGCATTTT
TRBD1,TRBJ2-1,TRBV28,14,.,CASTLDRGWNEQFF,TGTGCCAGCACCCTGGACAGGGGATGGAATGAGCAGTTCTTC
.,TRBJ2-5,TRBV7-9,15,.,CASSLTQGLQETQYF,TGTGCCAGCAGCTTAACGCAGGGCCTCCAAGAGACCCAGTACTTC
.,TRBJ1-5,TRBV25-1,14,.,CASGVGGSNQPQHF,TGTGCCAGCGGAGTAGGCGGTAGCAATCAGCCCCAGCATTTT
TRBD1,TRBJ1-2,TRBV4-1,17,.,CASSQPRATGVLHGYTF,TGCGCCAGCAGCCAACCCCGGGCCACAGGGGTACTTCATGGCTACACCTTC
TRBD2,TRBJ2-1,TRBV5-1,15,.,CASSLGVSGSDEQFF,TGCGCCAGCAGCTTGGGGGTTAGCGGGAGCGATGAGCAGTTCTTC
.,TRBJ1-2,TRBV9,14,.,CASSAPTGLFGYTF,TGTGCCAGCAGCGCCCCGACAGGTCTGTTTGGCTACACCTTC
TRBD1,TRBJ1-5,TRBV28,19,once,CASSLIQGPLGIGNQPQHF,TGTGCCAGCAGTTTAATACAGGGGCCGCTTGGGATCGGCAATCAGCCCCAGCATTTT
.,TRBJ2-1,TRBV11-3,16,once,CASSLVGEGVRNEQFF,TGTGCCAGCAGCTTAGTGGGGGAGGGGGTTCGCAATGAGCAGTTCTTC
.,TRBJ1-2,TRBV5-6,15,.,CASSSSYAPNYGCTF,TGTGCCAGCAGCTCGAGCTATGCCCCCAACTATGGCTGCACCTTC
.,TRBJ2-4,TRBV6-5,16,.,CASSYRPRGPKNIQYF,TGTGCCAGCAGTTACCGACCCAGGGGTCCCAAAAACATTCAGTACTTC
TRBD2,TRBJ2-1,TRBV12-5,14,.,CASGGLAGRGEQFF,TGTGCTAGTGGGGGACTAGCGGGACGTGGTGAGCAGTTCTTC
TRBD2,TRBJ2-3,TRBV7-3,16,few,CASSANPGGGTDTQYF,TGTGCCAGCAGCGCTAATCCCGGGGGGGGGACAGATACGCAGTATTTT
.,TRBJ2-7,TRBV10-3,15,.,CAIGPGISRVYEQYF,TGTGCCATCGGGCCCGGGATTTCCCGGGTCTACGAGCAGTACTTC
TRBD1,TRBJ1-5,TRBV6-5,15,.,CASRGGTGTNQPQHF,TGTGCCAGCAGGGGGGGGACAGGCACAAATCAGCCCCAGCATTTT
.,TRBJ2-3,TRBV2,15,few,CASCGDSASTDTQYF,TGTGCCAGCTGTGGAGACAGCGCTAGCACAGATACGCAGTATTTT
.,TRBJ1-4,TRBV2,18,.,CASSVRQGGRATNEKLFF,TGTGCCAGCAGTGTACGGCAGGGTGGTAGGGCAACTAATGAAAAACTGTTTTTT